This TCR beta chain was recorded in a study of Ad26.COV2.S vaccination and SARS-CoV-2 variants. Study details: The study gave Ad26.COV2.S intramuscularly, once or twice 56 days apart. General observations from the study: People who got the vaccine or the placebo had similar non-spike TCR breadth. Vaccinated individuals (as opposed to placebo recipients) had higher spike-specific TCR breadth.

Germline V gene lookup returns CDR1 MNHEY and CDR2 SVGAGI. CDR3 length: 13 amino acids. As to treatment: around 19 received Ad26.COV2.S at low or high dose, single or two shots; 5 received placebo; per-sample allocation not given. Material that was analyzed had been drawn on day 63 after the first vaccine or placebo injection. Notes on this clone: As yet, its antigen is unknown.

Libraries were prepared by immunoSEQ multiplex PCR; TCRdb keeps only in-frame clonotypes and omits some of them. This sample carries fewer than 300,000 clones, 80% to 90% of them seen once, and the ten largest clones take under 4%. The chain has TRBV6-5 and TRBJ2-5, with TRBD2 matching 8 bases. This specimen was peripheral blood, taken in a trial of Ad26.COV2.S vaccine versus placebo. The sequence was obtained from a person between 18 and 65 years old who received the Ad26.COV2.S COVID-19 vaccine or a placebo. DNA of the CDR3: TGTGCAGGGCGGGGGGATCGGCGAGAGACCCAGTACTTC. Its translation: CAGRGDRRETQYF.